This TCR beta chain was identified during a study of T cell changes during pregnancy in multiple sclerosis. Germline-derived CDR1 and CDR2 are SNHLY and FYNNEI. V was clipped by 6 bases and J by 2 bases; unmatched bases: 15. This CDR3 has 18 residues. Clones were sequenced by immunoSEQ multiplex PCR, and TCRdb holds only the in-frame ones, with some missing. The sample lists roughly 46,000 clones; 94% were seen once. This clone is termed medium-sized. This clonotype was sampled from a female donor with multiple sclerosis, enrolled in a pregnancy study. This chain links TRBV2 with TRBJ2-1; the match to TRBD1 covers 8 bases. Sequenced material: CD8+ T cells from peripheral blood mononuclear cells, taken in the first trimester of pregnancy. The CDR3 sequence: CASRGWAGGPDPYNEQFF. CDR3 bases: TGTGCCAGCAGGGGGTGGGCAGGGGGCCCCGATCCCTACAATGAGCAGTTCTTC.